The next 28 T cell receptor beta chains were all read from a single sample in a study of OX40 agonist ivuxolimab in advanced cancers. Using immunoSEQ multiplex PCR, the repertoire was profiled, and TCRdb retains in-frame clones only, with some absent. The data contain 90,000 to 100,000 clones, approximately 91% of them seen just once; the ten biggest clones take up around 0.82%. The material was CD4+ or CD8+ T cells sorted from blood, obtained in a trial of the OX40 agonist ivuxolimab. All receptors derive from an adult with an advanced solid tumor such as melanoma, head and neck, liver or kidney cancer.

The V call is TRBV19, the J call TRBJ1-1; D ambiguous. With 4 bases removed from V and 2 bases from J, the gap between germline ends came to 8 bases. The CDR3 has 13 amino acids. Germline CDR1 LNHDA, CDR2 SQIVND (reference sequence). This CDR3 reads CASSKKENTEAFF. The CDR3 DNA reads as TGTGCCAGTAGTAAAAAGGAAAACACTGAAGCTTTCTTT.

The chain uses TRBV28 and TRBJ1-1; D is undetermined. Trimming left V 11 bases short and J 3 bases short, with 13 bases between. The CDR3 covers 12 residues. CDR1 is MDHEN, CDR2 SYDVKM, per germline. The chain's CDR3 is CASFGEYTEAFF. CDR3 bases: TGTGCCTCCTTTGGGGAGTACACTGAAGCTTTCTTT.

This clone was seen only once. CDR3 in DNA: TGTGCCAGCTCACCGCCCGGGACTAGCGGGACCAATGAGCAGTTCTTC. Translating gives CASSPPGTSGTNEQFF. The V and J genes are TRBV18 and TRBJ2-1; 13 bases are shared with TRBD2. The CDR3 has 16 residues. The V and J ends lost 3 bases and 6 bases, in that order; junction bases with no gene match: 5. CDR1 KGHSH and CDR2 LQKENI come from the germline V gene.

The genes are TRBV28 and TRBJ1-1; 9 bases line up with TRBD1. In germline, CDR1 is MDHEN, CDR2 SYDVKM. V dropped 2 bases and J dropped 4; count of bases not matched to a gene: 5. The CDR3 extends over 15 amino acids. CDR3 sequence reads: CASSLPGQGSTEAFF. The DNA of the CDR3 is TGTGCCAGCAGTTTACCGGGACAGGGATCCACTGAAGCTTTCTTT.

This clone was found once. The chain is built from TRBV5-6 and TRBJ1-1, with D unclear. This CDR3 has 14 residues. Germline CDR1 reads SGHDT; CDR2 reads YYEEEE. Trimming stripped 0 bases from V and 1 base from J, with 7 bases between. This chain's CDR3 is CASSLVAANTEAFF. The CDR3 coding sequence is TGTGCCAGCAGCTTGGTCGCAGCGAACACTGAAGCTTTCTTT.

This clone was recorded once. Compared with germline, one end of the junction differs, possibly owing to a read error. The chain recombines TRBV14 with TRBJ1-4, with D maybe TRBD1 (5 bases). The CDR3 is made up of 13 amino acids. Per germline, CDR1 SGHDN and CDR2 FVKESK. The CDR3 loop reads CASSPGGSPQPVF. CDR3 bases: TGTGCCAGCAGCCCGGGGGGGTCCCCCCAGCCCGTTTTT.

The chain employs TRBV5-4 and TRBJ1-1; no firm D call. Deletions cut 0 bases from V and 0 bases from J, with 3 bases between. The germline CDR1 and CDR2 sequences are SGHNT and YYREEE (reference sequence). This CDR3 comprises 13 residues. The CDR3: CASSLDLNTEAFF. In DNA, the CDR3 is TGTGCCAGCAGCTTGGATTTGAACACTGAAGCTTTCTTT.

The chain recombines TRBV5-1 with TRBJ1-1; 7 nucleotides match TRBD1. With V trimmed by 3 bases and J by 4 bases, 9 bases remained unmatched. Germline loops: CDR1 SGHRS, CDR2 YFSETQ. This CDR3 has 15 residues. This chain's CDR3 is CASSSRTGELTEAFF. CDR3 DNA: TGCGCCAGCAGCTCTCGAACAGGGGAGCTCACTGAAGCTTTCTTT.

The gene calls are TRBV29-1 and TRBJ1-1; possible D gene TRBD1, 6 bases. The CDR3 consists of 13 residues. In germline, CDR1 is SQVTM, CDR2 ANQGSEA. The V end was cut by 5 bases, the J end by 4 bases, with 14 bases between. The CDR3 reads CSVSSTGFTEAFF. The CDR3 DNA is TGCAGCGTTTCTTCCACAGGGTTCACTGAAGCTTTCTTT. The full variable domain, its missing parts supplied by reference TRBV29-1 and TRBJ1-1, is SAVISQKPSRDICQRGTSLTIQCQVDSQVTMMFWYRQQPGQSLTLIATANQGSEATYESGFVIDKFPISRPNLTFSTLTVSNMSPEDSSIYLCSVSSTGFTEAFFGQGTRLTVV.

V and J are TRBV5-6 and TRBJ2-1; maybe TRBD1 (6 bases). Germline CDR1 SGHDT, CDR2 YYEEEE. V was clipped by 7 bases and J by 8 bases, with 16 bases between them. CDR3 length equals 13 residues. The CDR3, as DNA: TGTGCCAGCTCGGTCAACAGGGCAGATGAGCAGTTCTTC. As protein: CASSVNRADEQFF.

The chain uses TRBV28 and TRBJ1-5; TRBD1 might be the D (5 bases). CDR3 size: 16 residues. The V gene lost 6 bases and the J gene lost 4 bases, with 19 bases spanning the gap. CDR1 is MDHEN and CDR2 is SYDVKM in the germline V gene. The CDR3 sequence: CASSSPGRVENQPQHF. CDR3 bases: TGTGCCAGCAGCTCCCCCGGCAGGGTTGAGAATCAGCCCCAGCATTTT.

This sequence joins TRBV27 and TRBJ1-1; maybe TRBD1 (5 bases). Trimming cost V 7 bases and J 8 bases, with 20 bases left between them. Germline V gene data show CDR1 as MNHEY and CDR2 as SMNVEV (reference sequence). CDR3 size: 14 residues. The CDR3 sequence is CASTGQGQSGEAFF. The CDR3, as DNA: TGTGCCAGCACGGGGCAGGGTCAGTCAGGGGAAGCTTTCTTT.

The chain carries TRBV6-1 and TRBJ1-1, with D perhaps TRBD1 (5 bases). CDR3 length equals 14 residues. Trimming removed 8 bases from V and 1 base from J, with 14 bases in between. Germline V gene data show CDR1 as MNHNS and CDR2 as SASEGT. The CDR3 sequence is CASRGVNRNTEAFF. The CDR3 region has the DNA TGTGCCAGCCGGGGGGTCAACCGGAACACTGAAGCTTTCTTT.

The chain links TRBV6-5 to TRBJ2-7, with TRBD1 as a possible D gene (5 bases). Deletions cut 2 bases from V and 3 bases from J, with 11 bases between. The CDR3 spans 14 residues. Germline V gives CDR1 MNHEY, CDR2 SVGAGI. The CDR3 sequence: CASSYRPQGYEQYV. The CDR3 DNA sequence: TGTGCCAGCAGTTACCGCCCTCAGGGCTACGAGCAGTACGTC.

This chain links TRBV6-5 with TRBJ2-4, with 7 bases lining up with TRBD2. This CDR3 has 14 amino acids. Trimming at V came to 0 bases and at J to 8 bases, leaving 4 bases not matched to a gene. Germline CDR1 reads MNHEY; CDR2 reads SVGAGI. The CDR3 reads CASSYSGGSHIQYF. The CDR3 DNA reads TGTGCCAGCAGTTACTCGGGAGGGAGCCACATTCAGTACTTC.

The rearrangement joins TRBV9 to TRBJ2-5, with D possibly being TRBD1 or TRBD2 (5 bases each). The germline gives CDR1 SGDLS, CDR2 YYNGEE. Between the trimmed V and J ends, which lost 3 bases and 5 bases, there was a span of 8 bases. The CDR3 spans 12 residues. CDR3 in DNA: TGTGCCAGCAGCGGAGAGGGGGAGACCCAGTACTTC. Its translation: CASSGEGETQYF.

This clone was observed a single time. The chain recombines TRBV18 with TRBJ2-1; D is uncertain. Trimming cost V 6 bases and J 6 bases, with 12 bases left between them. Germline V lookup: CDR1 KGHSH, CDR2 LQKENI. The CDR3 is 13 amino acids. As DNA, the CDR3 is TGTGCCAGCTCCGTGGGGATTCCCAATGAGCAGTTCTTC. Translation: CASSVGIPNEQFF.

V is TRBV5-1 and J is TRBJ1-5; D unresolved. From germline, CDR1 is SGHRS and CDR2 YFSETQ. Trimming stripped 2 bases from V and 4 bases from J, with 13 bases between. The CDR3 consists of 15 residues. The CDR3 loop reads CASSLDGVLNQPQHF. The CDR3 nucleotides read TGCGCCAGCAGCTTAGATGGGGTTTTAAATCAGCCCCAGCATTTT.

This clone showed up just once. The J gene is TRBJ2-7, the V gene TRBV11-2; the D gene is possibly TRBD1 (5 bases). V lost 5 bases and J lost 3, with 11 bases in between. Germline V gene sequence: CDR1 SGHAT, CDR2 FQNNGV. The CDR3 consists of 13 residues. The CDR3 region has the DNA TGTGCCAGCAGCCTCCCAGACAGCTACGAGCAGTACTTC. Amino acid sequence: CASSLPDSYEQYF.

J is TRBJ2-5 and V is TRBV18, with D unclear. The CDR3 is 12 residues long. V was clipped by 2 bases and J by 4 bases, with 5 bases between them. CDR1 is KGHSH and CDR2 is LQKENI in the germline V gene. CDR3 sequence: CASSPVGETQYF. For the CDR3, the DNA is TGTGCCAGCTCACCAGTCGGAGAGACCCAGTACTTC.

The genes are TRBV6-1 and TRBJ1-1, with D uncertain. The V end was cut by 7 bases, the J end by 5 bases, with 20 bases between. The CDR3 consists of 15 residues. CDR1 is MNHNS and CDR2 is SASEGT in the germline V gene. The CDR3 DNA follows: TGTGCCAGCAAAAGTGGGAGCTTAACGAGGACTGAAGCTTTCTTT. It encodes CASKSGSLTRTEAFF.

This clone occurred once. The genes are TRBV5-1 and TRBJ2-3; maybe TRBD1 (7 bases). Looked up from germline, CDR1 is SGHRS and CDR2 is YFSETQ. V lost 4 bases and J 4 bases, leaving 22 bases between the germline ends. The CDR3 loop spans 17 amino acids. CDR3 sequence reads: CASSLTGGGAASDTQYF. In nucleotides, the CDR3 is TGCGCCAGCAGCCTGACAGGAGGGGGCGCCGCCTCAGATACGCAGTATTTT.

Here the CDR3 reads CASSASRGEQYV. CDR3 DNA sequence: TGTGCCAGCAGCGCGTCTAGAGGCGAGCAGTACGTC. This rearrangement joins TRBV7-8 to TRBJ2-7; D call uncertain. Germline-derived CDR1 and CDR2 are SGHVS and FQNEAQ. Trimming pared 5 bases from V and 6 bases from J, leaving 11 bases between. This CDR3 has 12 residues.

The DNA of the CDR3 is TGTGCCAGCAGTAGAGGACAGGAGCCATATGGCTACACCTTC. It yields the protein CASSRGQEPYGYTF. The chain employs TRBV6-1 and TRBJ1-2, with TRBD1 matching 7 bases. Germline V gene lookup returns CDR1 MNHNS and CDR2 SASEGT. V lost 5 bases and J lost 5; bases outside the gene matches: 8. This CDR3 has 14 amino acids.

This chain uses TRBV7-3 with TRBJ2-5, with D possibly TRBD2 on 6 matching bases. The CDR3 is 14 residues long. CDR1 is SGHTA and CDR2 is FQGTGA in the germline V gene. Trimming left V 4 bases short and J 5 bases short, with 14 bases between. The CDR3 DNA sequence: TGTGCCAGCAGCTCGGGACTTGGAGGGGAGACCCAGTACTTC. This translates into CASSSGLGGETQYF.

The chain links TRBV7-8 to TRBJ2-1; TRBD2 agrees at 10 bases. V dropped 5 bases and J dropped 7; count of bases not matched to a gene: 8. Germline values: CDR1 SGHVS, CDR2 FQNEAQ. CDR3 length: 15 residues. The CDR3 DNA follows: TGTGCCAGCAGCCAAGCGGGAGGGCCTTATAATGAGCAGTTCTTC. It specifies CASSQAGGPYNEQFF.

V and J are TRBV19 and TRBJ1-2, with 11 bases aligning to TRBD1. The ends lost 4 bases at V and 3 bases at J; junction bases unmatched: 7. The CDR3 has 16 amino acids. The V gene's germline CDR1 is LNHDA and CDR2 SQIVND (reference sequence). The CDR3 nucleotides are TGTGCCAGTAGTACTCTACCGGGACAGGGGGACTATGGCTACACCTTC. Protein sequence: CASSTLPGQGDYGYTF.

DNA of the CDR3: TGTGCCAGCTCACCAGAGAGGACCGGGGAGCTGTTTTTT. This codes for CASSPERTGELFF. The chain is built from TRBV18 and TRBJ2-2, with no clear D. Deletions cut 2 bases from V and 5 bases from J, with 6 bases between. The germline V gene has CDR1 KGHSH and CDR2 LQKENI. There are 13 residues in the CDR3. Based on the CDR3 plus reference TRBV18 and TRBJ2-2, the full variable domain is NAGVMQNPRHLVRRRGQEARLRCSPMKGHSHVYWYRQLPEEGLKFMVYLQKENIIDESGMPKERFSAEFPKEGPSILRIQQVVRGDSAAYFCASSPERTGELFFGEGSRLTVL.